Below, one T cell receptor beta chain is given with its context. The antigen remains unidentified. This sample was taken from a study of early T cells in non-severe SARS-CoV-2 infection. Study background: Alpha and beta chains were unpaired, from unsorted whole-blood bulk RNA.

Looked up from germline, CDR1 is SGHVS and CDR2 is FQNEAQ. The CDR3 extends over 12 amino acids. V dropped 1 base and J dropped 7 bases, with 7 bases sitting between them. Study-wide findings and caveats: Sequences matched to VDJdb favored anti-spike CD8 responses, while private and CD4 specificities were missed.

Attached unique molecular identifiers marked individual cDNA molecules. TCRdb processed the 5' RACE reads anew with MiXCR; each CDR3 protein has one entry. The sample has 50,000 to 65,000 distinct CDR3 sequences, around 13% seen once. This TCR came from an adult who was a healthcare worker with PCR-confirmed SARS-CoV-2 infection or an uninfected control (not recorded which). Sequencing was carried out using whole blood. The chain employs TRBV7-8 and TRBJ1-2, with D uncertain. CDR3 DNA: TGTGCCAGCAGCTTAGGGTCGGCTGGCTACACCTTC. Translating it yields CASSLGSAGYTF.